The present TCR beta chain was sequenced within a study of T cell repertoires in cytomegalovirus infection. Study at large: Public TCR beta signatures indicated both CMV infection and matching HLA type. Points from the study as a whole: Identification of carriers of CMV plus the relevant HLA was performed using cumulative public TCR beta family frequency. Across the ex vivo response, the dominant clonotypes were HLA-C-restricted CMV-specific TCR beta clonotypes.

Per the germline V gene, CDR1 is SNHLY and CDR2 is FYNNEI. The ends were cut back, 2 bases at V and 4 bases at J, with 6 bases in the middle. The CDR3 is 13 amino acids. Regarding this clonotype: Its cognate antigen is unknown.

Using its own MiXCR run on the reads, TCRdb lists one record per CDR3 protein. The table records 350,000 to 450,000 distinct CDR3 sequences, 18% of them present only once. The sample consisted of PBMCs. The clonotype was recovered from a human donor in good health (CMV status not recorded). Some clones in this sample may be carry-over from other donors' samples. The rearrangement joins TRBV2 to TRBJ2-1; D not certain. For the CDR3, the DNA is TGTGCCAGCAGTGAAAGTGAATACAATGAGCAGTTCTTC. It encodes CASSESEYNEQFF.